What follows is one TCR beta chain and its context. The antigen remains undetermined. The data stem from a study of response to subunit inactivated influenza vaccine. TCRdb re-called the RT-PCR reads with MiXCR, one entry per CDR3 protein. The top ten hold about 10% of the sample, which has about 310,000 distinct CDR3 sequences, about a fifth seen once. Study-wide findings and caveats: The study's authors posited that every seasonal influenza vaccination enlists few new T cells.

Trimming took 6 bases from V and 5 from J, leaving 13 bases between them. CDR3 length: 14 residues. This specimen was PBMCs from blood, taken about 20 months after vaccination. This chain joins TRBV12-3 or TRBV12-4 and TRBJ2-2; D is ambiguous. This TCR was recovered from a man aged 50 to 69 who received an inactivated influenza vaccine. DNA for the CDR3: TGTGCCAGCAGGCCCCTGGGGAATACCGGGGAGCTGTTTTTT. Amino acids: CASRPLGNTGELFF.